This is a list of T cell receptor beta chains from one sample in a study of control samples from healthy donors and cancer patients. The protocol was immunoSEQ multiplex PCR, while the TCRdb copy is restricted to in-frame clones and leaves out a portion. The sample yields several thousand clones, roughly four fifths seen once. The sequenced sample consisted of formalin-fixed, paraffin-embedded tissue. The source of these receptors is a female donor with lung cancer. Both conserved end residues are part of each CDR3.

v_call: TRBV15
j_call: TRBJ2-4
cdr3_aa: CATSRTSSGGNIQYF

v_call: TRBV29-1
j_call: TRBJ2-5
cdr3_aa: CSVRAEETQYF

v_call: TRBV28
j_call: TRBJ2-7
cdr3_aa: CASFPTGVAYEQYF

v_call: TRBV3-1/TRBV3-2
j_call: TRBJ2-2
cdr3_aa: CASSQGDRVSGELFF

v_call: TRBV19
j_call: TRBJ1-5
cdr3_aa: CASSLGEHSNQSQHF

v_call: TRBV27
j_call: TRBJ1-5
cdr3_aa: CASALGGAPGQPQHF

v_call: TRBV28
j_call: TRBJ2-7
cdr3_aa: CASSSSGTWDEQYF

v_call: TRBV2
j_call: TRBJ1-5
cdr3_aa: CASSEGSSNQPQHF

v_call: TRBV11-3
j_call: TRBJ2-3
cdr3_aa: CASSSRATDTQYF

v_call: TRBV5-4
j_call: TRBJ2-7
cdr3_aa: CASRGDQREQYF

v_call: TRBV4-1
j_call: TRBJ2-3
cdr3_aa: CASSQEGYGVSTDTQYF

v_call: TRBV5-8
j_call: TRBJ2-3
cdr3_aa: CASSLEQTASTDTQYF

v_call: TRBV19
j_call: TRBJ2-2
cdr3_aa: CASQGLAGVINTGELFF

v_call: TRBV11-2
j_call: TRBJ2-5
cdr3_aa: CASNFQGAEETQYF

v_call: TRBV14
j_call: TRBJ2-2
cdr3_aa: CASSQDFGTGELFF

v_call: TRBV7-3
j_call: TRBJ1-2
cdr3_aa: CASSLDGRSSGYTF

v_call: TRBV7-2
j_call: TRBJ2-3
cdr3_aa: CASSGDRFSTDTQYF

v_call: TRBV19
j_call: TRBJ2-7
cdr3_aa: CASSILVGTSYEQYF

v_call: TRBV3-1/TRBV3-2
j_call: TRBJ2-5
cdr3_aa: CASSQSKVDFQETQYF

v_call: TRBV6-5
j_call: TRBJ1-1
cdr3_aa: CASRRAMNTEAFF

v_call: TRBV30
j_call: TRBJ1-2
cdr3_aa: CAWPKPRDRVSKRYGYTF

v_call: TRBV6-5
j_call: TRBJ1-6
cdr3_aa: CASSNRDSRVSPLHF

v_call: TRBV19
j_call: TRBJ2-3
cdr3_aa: CASRQGWTDTQYF

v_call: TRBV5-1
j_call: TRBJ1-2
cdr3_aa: CASSLAHGESGYTF

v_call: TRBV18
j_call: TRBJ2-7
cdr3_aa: CASSPLVNEQYF

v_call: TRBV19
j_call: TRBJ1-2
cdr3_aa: CASSIGDMDGYTF

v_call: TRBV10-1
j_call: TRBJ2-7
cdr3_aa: CASREAGIEYEQYF

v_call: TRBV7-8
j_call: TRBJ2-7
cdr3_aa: CASSLAGQGHEQYF